A selection of T cell receptor beta chains follows, all from one sample in a study of blood T cell repertoires in COVID-19. Libraries were prepared by immunoSEQ multiplex PCR; TCRdb keeps only in-frame clonotypes and omits some of them. The sample consists of fewer than 500,000 clones, 75% to 90% of them appearing once. Sequencing input: peripheral blood. These receptors all come from a woman younger than 45 with acute or convalescent COVID-19. CDR3s include the opening cysteine and the closing phenylalanine or tryptophan. A D gene is named only where the DNA matches it firmly. Not every row has a clone size; where given, it reads once, few, many or a size class.

V gene	J gene	clone size	D gene	CDR3 protein	CDR3 DNA
TRBV2	TRBJ2-3	NA	TRBD2	CASRLAGRSDTQYF	TGTGCCAGCAGGTTAGCGGGTAGATCCGATACGCAGTATTTT
TRBV18	TRBJ1-2	NA	NA	CASSPDYKYGYTF	TGTGCCAGCTCACCAGATTACAAGTATGGCTACACCTTC
TRBV28	TRBJ1-5	NA	TRBD1	CASSIGTGQPQHF	TGTGCCAGCAGCATAGGGACAGGGCAGCCCCAGCATTTT
TRBV30	TRBJ1-5	NA	NA	CAWSPGTSNQPQHF	TGTGCCTGGAGTCCCGGGACATCTAATCAGCCCCAGCATTTT
TRBV10-1	TRBJ2-1	NA	TRBD2	CASSQTSGGVGHEQFF	TGCGCCAGCAGTCAGACGAGCGGGGGGGTAGGTCATGAGCAGTTCTTC
TRBV27	TRBJ1-4	once	NA	CASRLGGHNEKLFF	TGTGCCAGCCGGTTGGGGGGGCATAATGAAAAACTGTTTTTT
TRBV4-1	TRBJ1-1	NA	NA	CASREINMGFGYIEAFF	TGCGCCAGCCGGGAGATAAACATGGGGTTCGGGTACATTGAAGCTTTCTTT
TRBV5-5	TRBJ1-3	few	NA	CASSLHQQGPSGNTIYF	NA
TRBV6-5	TRBJ1-5	NA	NA	CASREFDSGNQPQHF	TGTGCCAGCAGGGAGTTCGATAGTGGCAATCAGCCCCAGCATTTT
TRBV6-5	TRBJ2-7	NA	TRBD2	CASSYVAGGLSEQYF	TGTGCCAGCAGTTACGTAGCGGGGGGACTCTCCGAGCAGTACTTC
TRBV7-9	TRBJ2-7	NA	TRBD1	CASSRPGQGTEQYF	TGTGCCAGCAGCCGACCCGGACAGGGAACCGAGCAGTACTTC
TRBV7-2	TRBJ2-7	NA	TRBD1	CASSPFQGARWGEQYF	TGTGCCAGCAGTCCCTTCCAGGGGGCAAGGTGGGGAGAGCAGTACTTC
TRBV11-2	TRBJ2-1	NA	NA	CASSLDRYGGYGEQFF	TGTGCCAGCAGCTTAGATCGGTACGGGGGTTATGGTGAGCAGTTCTTC
TRBV5-1	TRBJ2-1	NA	NA	CASSVSSVNEQFF	TGCGCCAGCAGCGTATCTAGCGTCAATGAGCAGTTCTTC
TRBV18	TRBJ1-4	NA	NA	CASSPPEGLGEKLFF	TGTGCCAGCTCACCACCGGAGGGGCTGGGGGAAAAACTGTTTTTT
TRBV5-1	TRBJ2-5	once	NA	CASSFKETQYF	TGCGCCAGCAGCTTCAAAGAGACCCAGTACTTC
TRBV6-4	TRBJ2-3	NA	TRBD2	CASSDSSVGGARDTQYF	TGTGCCAGCAGTGACTCGAGCGTCGGGGGGGCGAGAGATACGCAGTATTTT
TRBV7-2	TRBJ2-7	NA	NA	CASSTGVSAYEQYF	TGTGCCAGCAGCACCGGGGTGTCTGCCTACGAGCAGTACTTC
TRBV5-1	TRBJ2-7	NA	NA	CASSFGTGSYEQYF	TGCGCCAGCAGCTTCGGGACTGGCTCCTACGAGCAGTACTTC
TRBV5-1	TRBJ1-1	once	NA	CASSFEAGKAFF	TGCGCCAGCAGCTTTGAGGCTGGAAAAGCTTTCTTT
TRBV5-1	TRBJ1-5	NA	NA	CASSLMGSSNQPQHF	TGCGCCAGCAGCTTGATGGGCAGTAGCAATCAGCCCCAGCATTTT
TRBV5-5	TRBJ2-2	NA	NA	CASSLPRGGGGELFF	TGTGCCAGCAGCCTCCCGAGGGGGGGCGGCGGGGAGCTGTTTTTT
TRBV5-1	TRBJ1-4	once	TRBD1	CASRPNRGPGTNEKLFF	TGCGCCAGCCGCCCCAACAGGGGGCCGGGAACTAATGAAAAACTGTTTTTT
TRBV15	TRBJ1-4	NA	TRBD1	CATGGEGALTNEKLFF	TGTGCCACCGGCGGTGAGGGGGCTTTAACTAATGAAAAACTGTTTTTT
TRBV11-2	TRBJ1-4	NA	NA	CASSLVIGGGKLFF	TGTGCCAGCAGCTTAGTGATTGGTGGCGGAAAACTGTTTTTT
TRBV28	TRBJ1-1	NA	NA	CASSFGREAFF	TGTGCCAGCAGTTTCGGCAGGGAAGCTTTCTTT
TRBV10-3	TRBJ1-3	NA	NA	CAISDRRDSGNTIYF	TGTGCCATCAGTGACAGACGGGACTCTGGAAACACCATATATTTT
TRBV7-9	TRBJ1-2	NA	NA	CASSLAGAGEGYGYTF	TGTGCCAGCAGCTTAGCGGGGGCAGGGGAAGGCTATGGCTACACCTTC
TRBV6-5	TRBJ2-7	NA	TRBD1	CASSYRDRGSYEQYF	TGTGCCAGCAGTTACAGGGACAGGGGCTCCTACGAGCAGTACTTC
TRBV6-5	TRBJ1-1	NA	NA	CASSPGWRNTEAFF	TGTGCCAGCAGTCCGGGATGGAGGAACACTGAAGCTTTCTTT
TRBV28	TRBJ2-7	NA	NA	CASSLAITPGEQYF	TGTGCCAGCAGTTTGGCCATCACGCCGGGGGAGCAGTACTTC